The 14 T cell receptor beta chains reported below all come from one sample, sequenced in a study of T cell responses to AZD1222 COVID-19 vaccine. Only in-frame clones appear in the TCRdb table, and some are missing; sequencing was by immunoSEQ multiplex PCR. Of tens of thousands of clones listed, less than 95% are singletons. The specimen was peripheral blood, collected 28 days after the second AZD1222 dose. Source of these receptors: an adult who received the AZD1222 COVID-19 vaccine.

The chain employs TRBV18 and TRBJ2-5; the D is unclear. Germline V CDR1 and CDR2: KGHSH, LQKENI. Trimming took 4 bases from V and 2 from J, leaving 5 bases between them. CDR3 length: 12 amino acids. The CDR3 region is CASSQGQETQYF. The DNA of the CDR3 is TGTGCCAGCTCACAAGGGCAAGAGACCCAGTACTTC.

The chain combines TRBV6-6 with TRBJ2-3, with 7 bases identical to TRBD1. This CDR3 is built from 11 residues. Germline loops: CDR1 MNHNY, CDR2 SVGAGI (reference sequence). V shed 8 bases, J shed 6 bases, and the junction held 2 bases outside the gene matches. CDR3 sequence: CASEGADTQYF. CDR3 bases: TGTGCCAGCGAGGGGGCGGATACGCAGTATTTT.

The chain is built from TRBV6-2 or TRBV6-3 and TRBJ1-1; 8 nucleotides align to TRBD1. Losses at the gene ends were 3 bases for V and 5 bases for J; bases not matched to a gene: 8. The CDR3 spans 15 residues. The germline gives CDR1 MNHEY, CDR2 SVGEGT. CDR3 region: CASSYMDRVKTEAFF. CDR3 nucleotides: TGTGCCAGCAGTTATATGGACAGGGTTAAAACTGAAGCTTTCTTT.

The CDR3 reads CASSENGNQETQYF. The CDR3 region has the DNA TGTGCCAGCAGTGAAAACGGCAACCAAGAGACCCAGTACTTC. The J gene is TRBJ2-5, the V gene TRBV2; D remains unclear. This CDR3 has 14 amino acids. Germline assignment: CDR1 SNHLY and CDR2 FYNNEI. V lost 2 bases and J 0 bases, leaving 7 bases between the germline ends.

This clone was seen only once. V and J are TRBV11-3 and TRBJ1-3, with a possible D match to TRBD1 (6 bases). The CDR3 runs to 20 residues. The V gene's germline CDR1 is SGHNT and CDR2 YENEEA. V lost 5 bases to trimming and J lost 0 bases, with 26 bases between them. CDR3 region: CASSPWTADKKSPSGNTIYF. The CDR3 bases are TGTGCCAGCAGCCCATGGACAGCCGACAAAAAAAGTCCCTCTGGAAACACCATATATTTT.

This clone is categorized as medium-sized. The V gene is TRBV18, the J gene TRBJ1-2; 9 bases fit TRBD1. The CDR3 loop spans 15 amino acids. Per the germline V gene, CDR1 is KGHSH and CDR2 is LQKENI. With 5 bases clipped from V and 3 bases from J, the junction kept 7 bases outside the gene matches. The chain's CDR3 is CASSGTGGMDYGYTF. In DNA form, the CDR3 reads TGTGCCAGCTCAGGCACAGGGGGCATGGACTATGGCTACACCTTC.

The CDR3 loop reads CATRAGSDYEQYF. CDR3 in DNA: TGTGCCACCCGGGCAGGGTCCGACTACGAGCAGTACTTC. The rearrangement links TRBV24-1 to TRBJ2-7; the D gene is possibly TRBD1 (5 bases). CDR1 is KGHDR and CDR2 is SFDVKD in the germline V gene. This CDR3 has 13 amino acids. Trimming took 9 bases from V and 3 from J, leaving 14 bases between them.

V and J are TRBV13 and TRBJ2-1, with 9 positions matching TRBD1. V dropped 5 bases and J dropped 1; count of bases not matched to a gene: 6. Looked up from germline, CDR1 is PRHDT and CDR2 is FYEKMQ (reference sequence). The CDR3 has 16 residues. CDR3 in DNA: TGTGCCAGCAGCCCTGGACAGGGGAATTCCTACAATGAGCAGTTCTTC. It yields the protein CASSPGQGNSYNEQFF.

The J gene is TRBJ2-2, the V gene TRBV5-1; 12 positions match TRBD2. Per germline, CDR1 SGHRS and CDR2 YFSETQ. V lost 3 bases, J lost 7 bases, and 10 bases stayed unmatched. This CDR3 is 17 amino acids long. The CDR3 DNA is TGCGCCAGCAGCTCCCTAGCGGGGGGGCGTAGTGACGGGGAGCTGTTTTTT. This codes for CASSSLAGGRSDGELFF.

The genes are TRBV2 and TRBJ2-3; D unclear. V was clipped by 6 bases and J by 6 bases, with 7 bases between them. The CDR3 extends over 11 amino acids. Germline lookup yields CDR1 SNHLY and CDR2 FYNNEI. The DNA of the CDR3 is TGTGCCAGCAGAAACGACGATACGCAGTATTTT. This sequence encodes CASRNDDTQYF.

The J gene is TRBJ1-2, the V gene TRBV19; 8 positions agree with TRBD1. V shed 1 base and J 7 bases; nucleotides not matched to a gene: 5. The CDR3 contains 14 residues. Germline CDR1 reads LNHDA; CDR2 reads SQIVND (reference sequence). Here the CDR3 DNA reads TGTGCCAGTAGTATAGTATCAGGGGGCCGTGGCTACACCTTC. Protein sequence: CASSIVSGGRGYTF.

This rearrangement joins TRBV6-9 to TRBJ1-2; tentative D call: TRBD1 (6 bases). Germline CDR1 and CDR2: MNHGY and SVAAGI. Trimming left V 3 bases short and J 3 bases short, with 11 bases between. CDR3 length: 14 amino acids. This CDR3 is CASSYLDSDYGYTF. Here the CDR3 DNA reads TGTGCCAGCAGTTACTTGGACAGCGACTATGGCTACACCTTC.

CDR3 in amino acids: CASSLNGQSNQPQHF. The CDR3 coding sequence is TGTGCCAGTAGTCTAAACGGACAGTCCAATCAGCCCCAGCATTTT. The chain combines TRBV19 with TRBJ1-5, with D maybe TRBD1 (6 bases). CDR1 and CDR2 (germline): LNHDA, SQIVND (reference sequence). V lost 5 bases and J 3 bases, leaving 14 bases between the germline ends. There are 15 residues in the CDR3.

The V call is TRBV6-5, the J call TRBJ2-5, with 10 positions matching TRBD1. With 6 bases clipped from V and 5 bases from J, the junction kept 6 bases outside the gene matches. The CDR3 extends over 14 amino acids. CDR1 is MNHEY and CDR2 is SVGAGI in the germline V gene. CDR3 region: CASSARDRGETQYF. The CDR3 DNA reads TGTGCCAGCAGCGCCCGGGACAGGGGTGAGACCCAGTACTTC.